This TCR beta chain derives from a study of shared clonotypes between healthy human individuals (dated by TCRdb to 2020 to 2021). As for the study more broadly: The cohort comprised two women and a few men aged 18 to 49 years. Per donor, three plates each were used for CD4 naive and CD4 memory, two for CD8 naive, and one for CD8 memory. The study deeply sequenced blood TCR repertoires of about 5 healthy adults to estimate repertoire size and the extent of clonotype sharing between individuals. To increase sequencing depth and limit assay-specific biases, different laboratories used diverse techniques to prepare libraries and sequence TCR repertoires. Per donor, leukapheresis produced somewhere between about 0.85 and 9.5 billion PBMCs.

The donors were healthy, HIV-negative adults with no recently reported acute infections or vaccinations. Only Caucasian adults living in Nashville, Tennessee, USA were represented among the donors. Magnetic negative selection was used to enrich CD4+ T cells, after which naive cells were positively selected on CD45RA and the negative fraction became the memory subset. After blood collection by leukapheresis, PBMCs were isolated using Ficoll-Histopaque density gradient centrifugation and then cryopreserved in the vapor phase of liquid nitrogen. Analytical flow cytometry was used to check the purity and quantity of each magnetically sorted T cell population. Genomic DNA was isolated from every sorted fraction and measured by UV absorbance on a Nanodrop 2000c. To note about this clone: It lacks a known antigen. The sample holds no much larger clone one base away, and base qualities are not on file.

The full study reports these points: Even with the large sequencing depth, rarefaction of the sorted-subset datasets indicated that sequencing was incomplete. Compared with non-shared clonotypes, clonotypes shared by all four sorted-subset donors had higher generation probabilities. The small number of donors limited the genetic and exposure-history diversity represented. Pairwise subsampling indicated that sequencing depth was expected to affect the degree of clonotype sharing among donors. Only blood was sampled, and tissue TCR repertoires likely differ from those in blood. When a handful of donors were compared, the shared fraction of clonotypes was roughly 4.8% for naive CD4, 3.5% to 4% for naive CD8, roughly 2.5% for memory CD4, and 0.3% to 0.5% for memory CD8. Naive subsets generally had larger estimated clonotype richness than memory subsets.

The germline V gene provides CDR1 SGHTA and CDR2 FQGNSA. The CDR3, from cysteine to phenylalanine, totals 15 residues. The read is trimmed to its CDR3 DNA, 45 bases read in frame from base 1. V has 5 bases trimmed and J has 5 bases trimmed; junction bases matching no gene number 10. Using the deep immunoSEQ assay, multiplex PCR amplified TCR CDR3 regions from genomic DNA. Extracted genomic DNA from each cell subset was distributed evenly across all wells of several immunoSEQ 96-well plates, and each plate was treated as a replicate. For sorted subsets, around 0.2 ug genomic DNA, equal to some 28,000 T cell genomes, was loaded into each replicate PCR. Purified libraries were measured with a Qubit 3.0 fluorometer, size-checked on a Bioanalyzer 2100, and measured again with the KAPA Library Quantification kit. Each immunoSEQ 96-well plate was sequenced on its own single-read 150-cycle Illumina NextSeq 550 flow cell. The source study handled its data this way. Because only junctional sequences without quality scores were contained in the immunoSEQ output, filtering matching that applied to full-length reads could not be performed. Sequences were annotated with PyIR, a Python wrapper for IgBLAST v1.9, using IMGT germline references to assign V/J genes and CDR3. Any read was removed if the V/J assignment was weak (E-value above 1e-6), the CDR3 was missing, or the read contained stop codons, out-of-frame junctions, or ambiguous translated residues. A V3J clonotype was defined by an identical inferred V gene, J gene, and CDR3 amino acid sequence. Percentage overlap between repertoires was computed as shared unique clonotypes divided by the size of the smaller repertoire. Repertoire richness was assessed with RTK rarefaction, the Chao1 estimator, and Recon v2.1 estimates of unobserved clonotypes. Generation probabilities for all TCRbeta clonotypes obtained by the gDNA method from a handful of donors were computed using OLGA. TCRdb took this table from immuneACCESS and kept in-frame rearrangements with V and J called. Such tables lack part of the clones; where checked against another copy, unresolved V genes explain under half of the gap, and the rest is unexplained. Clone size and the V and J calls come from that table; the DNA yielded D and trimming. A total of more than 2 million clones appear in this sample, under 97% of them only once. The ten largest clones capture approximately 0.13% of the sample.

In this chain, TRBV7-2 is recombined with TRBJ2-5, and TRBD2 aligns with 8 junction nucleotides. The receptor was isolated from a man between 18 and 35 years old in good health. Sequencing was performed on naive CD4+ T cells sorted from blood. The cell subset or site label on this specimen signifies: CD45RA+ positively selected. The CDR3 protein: CASSPTAGAYETQYF. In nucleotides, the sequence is TGTGCCAGCAGCCCCACAGCGGGGGCATATGAGACCCAGTACTTC.